These 12 T cell receptor beta chains originate from one sample sequenced in a study of T cells in Graves' hyperthyroidism and ophthalmopathy. The CDR3 regions of TCR beta were amplified from RNA transcripts. Using the HTBI primer set, a first-round RT-PCR was run on the TCR CDR3. TCRdb analysed the multiplex PCR reads with MiXCR anew, one entry per CDR3 protein. This table has a few hundred thousand distinct CDR3 sequences, around 16% appearing once. Sequencing used blood. The receptors come from a man aged 40-50 years with Graves' hyperthyroidism.

The table lists this clonotype with many counts. CDR3 coding DNA: TGTGCCAGCAGCGTACAGGGGAGATGGGCTGAAGCTTTCTTT. The encoded protein is CASSVQGRWAEAFF. The chain has TRBV7-2 and TRBJ1-1; the match to TRBD1 covers 7 bases. The V gene end was trimmed by 5 bases and the J gene end by 6 bases; junction bases not matched to a gene: 9. Germline V lookup: CDR1 SGHTA, CDR2 FQGNSA. This CDR3 has 14 amino acids.

This clonotype was counted once. The rearrangement joins TRBV12-3 or TRBV12-4 to TRBJ2-2; 8 bases line up with TRBD2. The V and J ends lost 3 bases and 4 bases, in that order; junction bases with no gene match: 4. The CDR3 contains 15 residues. The CDR3 sequence is CASSFVGGATGELFF. CDR3 nucleotide sequence: TGTGCCAGCAGTTTTGTCGGGGGGGCCACCGGGGAGCTGTTTTTT.

This clonotype was recorded many times. J is TRBJ1-4 and V is TRBV10-1; a possible D gene is TRBD1 (5 bases). The V end lost 2 bases, the J end lost 2 bases, and 15 bases lay between the germline ends. The CDR3 totals 17 residues. Germline V lookup: CDR1 WNHNN, CDR2 SYGVQD (reference sequence). CDR3 region: CASSEDRGTATNEKLFF. In DNA form, the CDR3 reads TGCGCCAGCAGTGAGGACCGGGGGACCGCCACTAATGAAAAACTGTTTTTT.

The chain has TRBV18 and TRBJ2-1; D is possibly TRBD1 or TRBD2 (5 bases each). V was pared by 0 bases and J by 1 base, with 7 bases between. Germline V gene sequence: CDR1 KGHSH, CDR2 LQKENI. CDR3 length equals 15 residues. The CDR3 spells CASSPPGDSYNEQFF. The CDR3 nucleotides read TGTGCCAGCTCACCACCGGGGGATTCCTACAATGAGCAGTTCTTC.

The gene calls are TRBV7-3 and TRBJ1-3; D not resolved. The CDR3 is 17 residues long. Germline assignment: CDR1 SGHTA and CDR2 FQGTGA. Trimming removed 1 base at V and 2 bases at J, with 15 bases between. The CDR3 spells CASSLIPPSSPGNTIYF. CDR3 nucleotides: TGTGCCAGCAGCTTAATCCCCCCTTCTTCGCCTGGAAACACCATATATTTT.

In this sample, this clonotype turned up once. Here the CDR3 reads CSARDSGRESYEQYF. CDR3 sequence (DNA): TGCAGTGCTAGAGATAGCGGGAGGGAATCGTACGAGCAGTACTTC. The chain carries TRBV20-1 and TRBJ2-7, with TRBD2 matching 11 bases. The ends lost 0 bases at V and 4 bases at J; junction bases unmatched: 5. Germline lookup yields CDR1 DFQATT and CDR2 SNEGSKA (reference sequence). The CDR3 contains 15 residues.

This clonotype showed up many times. The rearrangement joins TRBV10-3 to TRBJ2-7, with a possible D match to TRBD1 (5 bases). Germline CDR1 and CDR2: ENHRY and SYGVKD. The CDR3 spans 13 residues. Trimming removed 6 bases from V and 1 base from J, with 10 bases in between. Here the CDR3 DNA reads TGTGCCATCAGGGTCAGGGATTCCTACGAGCAGTACTTC. This codes for CAIRVRDSYEQYF.

This clonotype was seen repeatedly, ten times or more. CDR3 amino acids: CASSLVPSGGNEQFF. The CDR3 DNA reads as TGCGCCAGCAGCTTGGTTCCTAGCGGGGGAAATGAGCAGTTCTTC. V and J are TRBV5-1 and TRBJ2-1; 10 nucleotides match TRBD2. Losses at the gene ends were 0 bases for V and 7 bases for J; bases not matched to a gene: 4. There are 15 residues in the CDR3. The germline CDR1 and CDR2 sequences are SGHRS and YFSETQ.

At least ten counts were recorded for this clonotype. The rearrangement links TRBV28 to TRBJ2-5; 13 bases align to TRBD2. Trimming took 5 bases from V and 0 from J; bases not matched to a gene: 3. Germline V gives CDR1 MDHEN, CDR2 SYDVKM. CDR3 length: 16 amino acids. In DNA, the CDR3 is TGTGCCAGCAGTCTTACTAGCGGGGGGGACCAAGAGACCCAGTACTTC. Its protein is CASSLTSGGDQETQYF.

The rearrangement joins TRBV3-1 to TRBJ2-3; 13 bases are shared with TRBD2. The germline gives CDR1 LGHDT, CDR2 YNNKEL (reference sequence). The CDR3 covers 14 residues. Trimming at V came to 6 bases and at J to 4 bases, leaving 1 base not matched to a gene. CDR3: CASRTSGGADTQYF. The CDR3 DNA sequence: TGTGCCAGCAGAACTAGCGGGGGGGCAGATACGCAGTATTTT.

This clonotype occurred a few times. The chain has TRBV4-2 and TRBJ1-3; 7 nucleotides line up with TRBD1. This CDR3 has 15 amino acids. J was trimmed by 2 bases and V by 0 bases; bases with no gene match: 1. The germline V gene has CDR1 LGHNA and CDR2 YNFKEQ. The CDR3 region has the DNA TGTGCCAGCAGCCAAGATGGGACAGCTGGAAACACCATATATTTT. Translating gives CASSQDGTAGNTIYF.

In the case of this clonotype: Given a much more abundant clone one base away, this may be a read error. The chain has TRBV7-9 and TRBJ2-5; D remains unclear. This CDR3 is 14 amino acids long. Germline V gives CDR1 SEHNR, CDR2 FQNEAQ (reference sequence). CDR3 sequence: CASSSEAGLRTQYF. In DNA, the CDR3 is TGCGCCAGCAGCTCAGAAGCCGGGTTGAGGACCCAGTACTTC.